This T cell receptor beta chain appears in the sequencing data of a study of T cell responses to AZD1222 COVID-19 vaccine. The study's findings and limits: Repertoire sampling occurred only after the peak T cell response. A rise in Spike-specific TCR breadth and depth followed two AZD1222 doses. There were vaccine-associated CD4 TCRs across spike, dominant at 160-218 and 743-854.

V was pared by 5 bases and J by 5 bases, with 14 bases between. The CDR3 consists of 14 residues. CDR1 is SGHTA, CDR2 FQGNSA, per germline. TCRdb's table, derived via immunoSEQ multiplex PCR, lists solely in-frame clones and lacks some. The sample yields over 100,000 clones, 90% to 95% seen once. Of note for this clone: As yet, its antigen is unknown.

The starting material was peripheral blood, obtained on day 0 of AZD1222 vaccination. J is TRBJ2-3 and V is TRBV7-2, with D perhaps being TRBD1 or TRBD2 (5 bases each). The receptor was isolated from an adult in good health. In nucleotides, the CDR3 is TGTGCCAGCAGCATAATGGGACCAGGAGATACGCAGTATTTT. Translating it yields CASSIMGPGDTQYF.